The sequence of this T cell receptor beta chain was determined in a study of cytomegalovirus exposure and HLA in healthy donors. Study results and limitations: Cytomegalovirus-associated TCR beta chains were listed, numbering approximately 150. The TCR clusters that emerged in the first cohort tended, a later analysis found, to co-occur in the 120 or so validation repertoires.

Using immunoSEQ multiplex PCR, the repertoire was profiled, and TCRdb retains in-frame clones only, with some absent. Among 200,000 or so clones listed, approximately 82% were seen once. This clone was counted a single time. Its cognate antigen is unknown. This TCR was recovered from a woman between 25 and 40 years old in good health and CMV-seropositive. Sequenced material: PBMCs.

The CDR3 coding sequence is TGTGCCAGCAGCTGGGGCGGGGGGACCTACAATGAGCAGTTCTTC. As protein: CASSWGGGTYNEQFF. The chain is built from TRBV7-9 and TRBJ2-1; 8 positions agree with TRBD2. V was pared by 4 bases and J by 2 bases, with 4 bases of the junction left unmatched. This CDR3 comprises 15 residues. Germline lookup yields CDR1 SEHNR and CDR2 FQNEAQ (reference sequence).